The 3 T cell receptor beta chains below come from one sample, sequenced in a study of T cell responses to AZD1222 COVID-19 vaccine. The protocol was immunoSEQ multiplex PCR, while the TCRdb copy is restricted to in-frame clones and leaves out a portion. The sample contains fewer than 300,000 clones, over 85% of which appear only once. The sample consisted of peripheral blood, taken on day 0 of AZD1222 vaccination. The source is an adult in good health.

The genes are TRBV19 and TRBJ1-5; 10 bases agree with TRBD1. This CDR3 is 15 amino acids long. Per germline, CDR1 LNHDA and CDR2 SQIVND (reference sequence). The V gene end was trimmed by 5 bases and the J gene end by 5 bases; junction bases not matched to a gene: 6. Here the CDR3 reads CASSVPGQGYQPQHF. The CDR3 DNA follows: TGTGCCAGTAGTGTGCCGGGACAGGGGTATCAGCCCCAGCATTTT.

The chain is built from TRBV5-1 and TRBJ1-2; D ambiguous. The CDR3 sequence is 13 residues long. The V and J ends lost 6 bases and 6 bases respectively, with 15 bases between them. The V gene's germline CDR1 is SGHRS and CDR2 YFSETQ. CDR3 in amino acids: CASNRGAGDGYTF. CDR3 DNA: TGCGCCAGCAATAGAGGAGCCGGAGATGGCTACACCTTC.

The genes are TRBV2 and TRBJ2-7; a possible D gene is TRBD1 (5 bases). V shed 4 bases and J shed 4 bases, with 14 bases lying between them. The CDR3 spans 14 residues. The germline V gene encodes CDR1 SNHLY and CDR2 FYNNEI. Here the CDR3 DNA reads TGTGCCAGCAGTGGCAGGGATTTAACGTACGAGCAGTACTTC. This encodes CASSGRDLTYEQYF.